A single sample gave rise to the 18 T cell receptor beta chains below, sequenced in a study of T cells expressing NK-cell markers. TCRdb derives one entry per CDR3 protein from the 5' RACE reads, leaving out DNA. The listing records 350,000 to 400,000 distinct CDR3 sequences. Sequencing input: blood T cells: a sorted CD56 or NKG2C T cell subset, CD4+ or CD8+ T cells, or bulk PBMC T cells (not recorded which). The receptor set was obtained from a woman in her forties or fifties in good health.

The chain uses TRBV29-1 and TRBJ2-1; the D gene TCRdb calls, TRBD1, cannot be checked with no DNA. The CDR3 loop spans 12 amino acids. CDR1 and CDR2 (germline): SQVTM, ANQGSEA. CDR3 amino acids: CSVGTSPGEQFF.

This rearrangement joins TRBV18 to TRBJ2-2; TCRdb returns TRBD2, unconfirmable since there is no DNA. Germline V lookup: CDR1 KGHSH, CDR2 LQKENI. CDR3 size: 15 residues. The CDR3 loop is CASSPADLLTGELFF. Full variable domain (outside the CDR3, taken from reference TRBV18 and TRBJ2-2): NAGVMQNPRHLVRRRGQEARLRCSPMKGHSHVYWYRQLPEEGLKFMVYLQKENIIDESGMPKERFSAEFPKEGPSILRIQQVVRGDSAAYFCASSPADLLTGELFFGEGSRLTVL.

V and J are TRBV18 and TRBJ2-3; TCRdb picks TRBD1, but there is no DNA to check that call. This CDR3 spans 14 amino acids. CDR1 is KGHSH, CDR2 LQKENI, per germline. The CDR3 region is CASSPQQDTDTQYF.

The chain joins TRBV15 to TRBJ2-1. CDR3 length: 14 amino acids. Germline-derived CDR1 and CDR2 are LNHNV and YYDKDF (reference sequence). The CDR3 loop is CATSRDARNNEQFF.

The chain carries TRBV20-1 and TRBJ2-7; TCRdb reports TRBD2, a call that lacks DNA to check it against. CDR1 is DFQATT, CDR2 SNEGSKA, per germline (reference sequence). The CDR3 contains 16 residues. The CDR3 spells CSARDLRADRSYEQYF.

This sequence joins TRBV5-6 and TRBJ1-5; as DNA is missing, the TRBD1 call by TCRdb cannot be tested. This CDR3 has 15 residues. From germline, CDR1 is SGHDT and CDR2 YYEEEE. The CDR3 loop reads CASSSTGQGNQPQHF.

The chain employs TRBV11-2 and TRBJ2-6; TCRdb selects TRBD2, and the lack of DNA leaves this call unchecked. This CDR3 spans 19 amino acids. Germline assignment: CDR1 SGHAT and CDR2 FQNNGV. CDR3 in amino acids: CAGLRRRLAGRSGANVLTF. The full variable domain, rest sourced from reference TRBV11-2 and TRBJ2-6, is EAGVAQSPRYKIIEKRQSVAFWCNPISGHATLYWYQQILGQGPKLLIQFQNNGVVDDSQLPKDRFSAERLKGVDSTLKIQPAKLEDSAVYLCAGLRRRLAGRSGANVLTFGAGSRLTVL.

Here the CDR3 reads CASSLAVGKGGLSSYNEQFF. The chain is built from TRBV12-3 or TRBV12-4 and TRBJ2-1; the TCRdb D gene call, TRBD1, has no DNA to confirm it. The CDR3 runs 20 residues.

The gene calls are TRBV27 and TRBJ1-2; the D call of TRBD1 rests on TCRdb alone, since no DNA is present to check it. The germline V gene has CDR1 MNHEY and CDR2 SMNVEV (reference sequence). The CDR3 is 15 amino acids. The CDR3 sequence is CASSPRMGEYYGYTF.

The chain has TRBV2 and TRBJ2-5; TCRdb outputs TRBD1, but without DNA this stays unchecked. Germline lookup yields CDR1 SNHLY and CDR2 FYNNEI. The length of the CDR3 is 16 residues. The CDR3 protein is CASSESTQLGAETQYF.

The rearrangement joins TRBV10-3 to TRBJ2-3; there is no DNA to check the TCRdb D call of TRBD1. The CDR3 runs to 16 residues. Germline CDR1 and CDR2: ENHRY and SYGVKD. CDR3 region: CAIILRSARYTDTQYF.

The chain carries TRBV29-1 and TRBJ2-1; the D gene TCRdb calls, TRBD2, cannot be checked with no DNA. Germline CDR1 is SQVTM and CDR2 is ANQGSEA. The CDR3 loop spans 17 amino acids. The CDR3 region is CSAHKGAGSGSTDEQFF.

The chain recombines TRBV12-3 or TRBV12-4 with TRBJ2-6. There are 19 residues in the CDR3. CDR3 residues: CASRYSLWTQSSGANVLTF.

The V and J genes are TRBV29-1 and TRBJ2-5; as DNA is missing, the TRBD2 call by TCRdb cannot be tested. The CDR3 loop spans 12 amino acids. In germline, CDR1 is SQVTM, CDR2 ANQGSEA. CDR3 region: CSILAEKETQYF.

The chain uses TRBV27 and TRBJ1-2; the TCRdb D gene call, TRBD1, has no DNA to confirm it. The CDR3 spans 15 residues. Germline loops: CDR1 MNHEY, CDR2 SMNVEV (reference sequence). The CDR3 region is CASSPGAESKDGYTF.

This chain joins TRBV20-1 and TRBJ2-3; TCRdb picks TRBD2, but there is no DNA to check that call. There are 15 residues in the CDR3. The V gene's germline CDR1 is DFQATT and CDR2 SNEGSKA (reference sequence). CDR3 sequence: CSARDRGGHTDTQYF.

The chain couples TRBV5-1 to TRBJ1-5; TCRdb's D call of TRBD1 is untestable without DNA. Germline assignment: CDR1 SGHRS and CDR2 YFSETQ. This CDR3 comprises 18 residues. Here the CDR3 reads CASSLGPGQGVPNQPQHF.

The chain recombines TRBV12-3 or TRBV12-4 with TRBJ2-1; TCRdb returns TRBD1, unconfirmable since there is no DNA. CDR3 length: 17 amino acids. The CDR3 spells CASSLASGVAPYNEQFF.